These 18 T cell receptor beta chains were sequenced from one sample in a study of blood T cell repertoires in COVID-19. Assay used: immunoSEQ multiplex PCR; TCRdb lists only in-frame clones, some missing. The table records 250,000 to 300,000 clones, approximately 90% of them present only once. Sequences were obtained from PBMCs or T cells enriched from blood (not recorded which). Source of these receptors: a woman in her 40s with acute COVID-19.

The chain links TRBV19 to TRBJ1-1, with TRBD1 matching 10 bases. The CDR3 has 16 residues. From germline, CDR1 is LNHDA and CDR2 SQIVND (reference sequence). The ends lost 1 base at V and 3 bases at J; junction bases unmatched: 5. CDR3 coding DNA: TGTGCCAGTAGTATAGGACAGGGGGCCCGGCACACTGAAGCTTTCTTT. Protein product: CASSIGQGARHTEAFF.

The rearrangement uses TRBV28 and TRBJ1-2; the D gene is possibly TRBD1 (6 bases). With 5 bases removed from V and 5 bases from J, the gap between germline ends came to 12 bases. There are 13 residues in the CDR3. Germline V gene sequence: CDR1 MDHEN, CDR2 SYDVKM. The CDR3: CASSPGTSYGYTF. The CDR3 region has the DNA TGTGCCAGCAGTCCAGGGACAAGTTATGGCTACACCTTC.

This chain uses TRBV18 with TRBJ2-7; TRBD1 matches 8 bases. The J segment lost 9 bases and the V segment lost 3 bases, leaving 4 bases of the junction unmatched. Germline V gene lookup returns CDR1 KGHSH and CDR2 LQKENI. The CDR3 runs to 12 residues. The CDR3: CASSPTGEAQYF. The CDR3 DNA reads as TGTGCCAGCTCACCGACAGGGGAAGCGCAGTACTTC.

The chain is built from TRBV24-1 and TRBJ2-4; 11 bases map to TRBD2. Trimming cost V 0 bases and J 7 bases; bases outside gene matches: 7. Germline V CDR1 and CDR2: KGHDR, SFDVKD. This CDR3 contains 17 residues. CDR3 residues: CATSDLRLAGGENIQYF. The CDR3, as DNA: TGTGCCACCAGTGATTTGCGGCTAGCGGGAGGAGAGAACATTCAGTACTTC.

This rearrangement joins TRBV7-9 to TRBJ1-5; D unresolved. V was trimmed by 3 bases and J by 1 base, leaving 7 bases between them. Germline assignment: CDR1 SEHNR and CDR2 FQNEAQ (reference sequence). CDR3 size: 14 residues. In DNA form, the CDR3 reads TGTGCCAGCAGCTTTAGCGGGAGCAATCAGCCCCAGCATTTT. It encodes CASSFSGSNQPQHF.

The rearrangement joins TRBV6-5 to TRBJ1-4; D gene unclear. In germline, CDR1 is MNHEY, CDR2 SVGAGI. Trimming shortened V by 7 bases and J by 4 bases, and 13 bases separated the two germline ends. This CDR3 has 14 residues. CDR3 in amino acids: CASMGPVNNEKLFF. Here the CDR3 DNA reads TGTGCCAGCATGGGCCCAGTAAATAATGAAAAACTGTTTTTT.

The chain combines TRBV18 with TRBJ1-1; 7 bases are shared with TRBD1. The germline gives CDR1 KGHSH, CDR2 LQKENI. V was pared by 2 bases and J by 1 base, with 10 bases of the junction left unmatched. CDR3 length: 17 residues. CDR3 DNA: TGTGCCAGCTCACCAAGGCAGGGGGGAACATGGAACACTGAAGCTTTCTTT. It encodes CASSPRQGGTWNTEAFF.

V usage is TRBV19 and J usage is TRBJ1-4; possible D gene TRBD1, 5 bases. Germline V gene sequence: CDR1 LNHDA, CDR2 SQIVND (reference sequence). Trimming left V 7 bases short and J 5 bases short, with 17 bases between. The CDR3 loop spans 15 amino acids. The CDR3 here is CASTAGRQLNEKLFF. The DNA for the CDR3 is TGTGCCAGTACCGCCGGTAGACAGCTAAATGAAAAACTGTTTTTT.

In its sample, this clone was seen many times. The rearrangement links TRBV28 to TRBJ2-3, with a possible D match to TRBD2 (5 bases). CDR1 is MDHEN and CDR2 is SYDVKM in the germline V gene. V lost 3 bases and J lost 6, with 13 bases in between. The CDR3 runs to 14 residues. DNA for the CDR3: TGTGCCAGCAGTTTTCGGCTAGCATCTGATACGCAGTATTTT. Protein: CASSFRLASDTQYF.

The CDR3 sequence is CASKRDNEQFF. The CDR3 nucleotides read TGTGCCAGCAAACGGGACAATGAGCAGTTCTTC. This sequence joins TRBV28 and TRBJ2-1; no clear D gene. Trimming shortened V by 7 bases and J by 5 bases, and 6 bases separated the two germline ends. The germline V gene has CDR1 MDHEN and CDR2 SYDVKM. The CDR3 loop spans 11 amino acids.

The table lists this clone with a few counts. The rearrangement joins TRBV30 to TRBJ1-5; 8 positions agree with TRBD1. The CDR3 loop spans 15 amino acids. Losses at the gene ends were 0 bases for V and 6 bases for J; bases not matched to a gene: 7. Looked up from germline, CDR1 is GTSNPN and CDR2 is SVGIG (reference sequence). In nucleotides, the CDR3 is TGTGCCTGGAGTGTATCCCCAGGGGGCATTCAGCCCCAGCATTTT. Its protein is CAWSVSPGGIQPQHF.

This chain uses TRBV3-1 (or the pseudogene TRBV3-2) with TRBJ2-5; D possibly corresponds to TRBD1 (5 bases). Germline CDR1 is LGHDT and CDR2 is YNNKEL (reference sequence). Trimming stripped 0 bases from V and 3 bases from J, with 11 bases between. The CDR3 consists of 15 residues. CDR3 loop: CASSQDWGNEETQYF. The DNA for the CDR3 is TGTGCCAGCAGCCAAGATTGGGGCAACGAAGAGACCCAGTACTTC.

The CDR3 sequence: CASSPTTGDQPQHF. CDR3 DNA: TGTGCCAGCTCACCGACTACAGGGGATCAGCCCCAGCATTTT. This chain connects TRBV18 to TRBJ1-5, with 7 bases aligning to TRBD1. Germline values: CDR1 KGHSH, CDR2 LQKENI. The length of the CDR3 is 14 residues. V dropped 3 bases and J dropped 5; count of bases not matched to a gene: 4.

The V gene is TRBV7-9, the J gene TRBJ2-5; D uncertain. CDR3 length: 15 residues. Trimming took off 5 bases at V and 3 bases at J, with 16 bases between the two ends. CDR1 and CDR2 from the germline V gene are SEHNR and FQNEAQ (reference sequence). The CDR3 DNA reads as TGTGCCAGCAGCAGCTGGGTAGAGGTAGAAGAGACCCAGTACTTC. It translates to CASSSWVEVEETQYF.

The CDR3: CASSGNPGTVKETQYF. The CDR3 DNA is TGTGCCAGCAGCGGAAACCCAGGGACAGTAAAAGAGACCCAGTACTTC. The chain is built from TRBV11-2 and TRBJ2-5; 7 positions agree with TRBD1. V was pared by 5 bases and J by 3 bases, with 12 bases of the junction left unmatched. The CDR3 is 16 residues long. CDR1 is SGHAT, CDR2 FQNNGV, per germline.

The V gene is TRBV29-1, the J gene TRBJ2-5; 8 nucleotides match TRBD1. V shed 6 bases and J 5 bases; nucleotides not matched to a gene: 11. The germline V gene has CDR1 SQVTM and CDR2 ANQGSEA. The CDR3 loop spans 14 amino acids. The CDR3 DNA is TGCAGCGTCAGACGGACAGGGTGGGGGGAGACCCAGTACTTC. Residues: CSVRRTGWGETQYF.

This clone was found once. V and J are TRBV27 and TRBJ2-6, with 7 bases matching TRBD2. Trimming cost V 7 bases and J 2 bases; bases outside gene matches: 14. Germline V gene data show CDR1 as MNHEY and CDR2 as SMNVEV (reference sequence). CDR3 length: 18 residues. CDR3 DNA: TGTGCCAGCACCCAAAGGGGCCGACGGGGGGCTGGGGCCAACGTCCTGACTTTC. As protein: CASTQRGRRGAGANVLTF.

This chain joins TRBV11-2 and TRBJ1-6; possible D gene TRBD1, 5 bases. The CDR3 sequence is 17 residues long. The germline gives CDR1 SGHAT, CDR2 FQNNGV. V dropped 0 bases and J dropped 0 bases, with 9 bases sitting between them. The CDR3 DNA follows: TGTGCCAGCAGCTTAGACAGGGCGAGCTCCTATAATTCACCCCTCCACTTT. Translating it yields CASSLDRASSYNSPLHF.